One and the same sample provided the 10 T cell receptor beta chains below, sequenced in a study of T cell repertoires in cytomegalovirus infection (dated by TCRdb to the late 2010s). Antigens for these TCRs are unknown. Instrument used: Illumina HiSeq 1500. TCRdb handled the public reads itself, with Q25 trimming in fastp and clone calling in MiXCR, and kept productive beta chains. Duplicate CDR3 protein sequences are folded into a single record with the most common DNA and genes. The sample profile shows 830,000 or so distinct CDR3 sequences; approximately 30% of them were found once. The ten largest clones add up to under 15% of the sample. In the paper's terms, the treatment or condition label means: in vitro stimulation with specific CMV peptide epitopes to enrich CMV-specific T cells. The source material was cultured CD8+ T cells from PBMCs, sampled from culture after CMV antigen stimulation. These receptors were taken from a human donor in good health (CMV status not recorded). Some clones in this sample may be carry-over from other donors' samples.

The chain carries TRBV7-6 and TRBJ2-5; D remains ambiguous. Germline V lookup: CDR1 SGHVS, CDR2 FNYEAQ. V shed 1 base and J shed 1 base, with 10 bases lying between them. This CDR3 region has 15 residues. CDR3 sequence reads: CASSLGPNPQETQYF. The CDR3 bases are TGTGCCAGCAGCTTAGGCCCCAATCCCCAAGAGACCCAGTACTTC. The whole variable domain, filled in from reference TRBV7-6 and TRBJ2-5, reads GAGVSQSPRYKVTKRGQDVALRCDPISGHVSLYWYRQALGQGPEFLTYFNYEAQQDKSGLPNDRFSAERPEGSISTLTIQRTEQRDSAMYRCASSLGPNPQETQYFGPGTRLLVL.

With regard to this clonotype: A read error may produce the germline difference seen at one junction end. The chain carries TRBV7-9 and TRBJ1-1, with 7 positions matching TRBD1. Germline lookup yields CDR1 SEHNR and CDR2 FQNEAQ (reference sequence). This CDR3 is built from 15 residues. CDR3: CASSPEGQMNTGAFF. The CDR3 bases are TGTGCCAGCAGCCCAGAGGGACAGATGAACACTGGAGCTTTCTTT. The complete variable domain, with remaining parts taken from reference TRBV7-9 and TRBJ1-1, reads DTGVSQNPRHKITKRGQNVTFRCDPISEHNRLYWYRQTLGQGPEFLTYFQNEAQLEKSRLLSDRFSAERPKGSFSTLEIQRTEQGDSAMYLCASSPEGQMNTGAFFGQGTRLTVV.

The table lists this clonotype with a few counts. This chain links TRBV7-9 with TRBJ1-1; TRBD1 is a possible D gene (5 bases). Trimming took 6 bases from V and 6 from J, leaving 17 bases between them. This CDR3 region has 14 residues. From germline, CDR1 is SEHNR and CDR2 FQNEAQ (reference sequence). The CDR3 loop is CASRKPTWDAEAFF. Here the CDR3 DNA reads TGTGCCAGCAGAAAGCCGACATGGGACGCTGAAGCTTTCTTT.

This clonotype showed up many times. The chain joins TRBV7-8 to TRBJ2-7; D is possibly TRBD2 (5 bases). Per the germline V gene, CDR1 is SGHVS and CDR2 is FQNEAQ. Trimming cost V 3 bases and J 0 bases, with 9 bases left between them. There are 14 residues in the CDR3. The CDR3 loop reads CASSFDGLSYEQYF. For the CDR3, the DNA is TGTGCCAGCAGCTTTGACGGACTCTCCTACGAGCAGTACTTC.

This clonotype was seen only once. In DNA form, the CDR3 reads TGTGCCAGCAGCTTGGACTTGGGGATCTGGAACACTGAAGCTTTCTTT. Translating it yields CASSLDLGIWNTEAFF. The rearrangement uses TRBV5-5 and TRBJ1-1; D remains unclear. V dropped 0 bases and J dropped 1 base, with 13 bases sitting between them. The CDR3 loop spans 16 amino acids. Germline CDR1 SGHKS, CDR2 YYEKEE (reference sequence).

There are many counts of this clonotype. J is TRBJ2-7 and V is TRBV7-8; 8 positions match TRBD2. Trimming removed 0 bases from V and 0 bases from J; junction bases left unmatched: 4. The germline gives CDR1 SGHVS, CDR2 FQNEAQ. The length of the CDR3 is 16 residues. The CDR3 loop is CASSLAGTRSSYEQYF. The CDR3 nucleotides read TGTGCCAGCAGCTTAGCCGGGACTAGGAGCTCCTACGAGCAGTACTTC.

This clonotype was counted only a few times. The rearrangement links TRBV27 to TRBJ1-1; 8 positions agree with TRBD1. After removal of 2 bases from V and 9 bases from J, the junction contained 2 bases not matched to a gene. Looked up from germline, CDR1 is MNHEY and CDR2 is SMNVEV (reference sequence). CDR3 length: 12 amino acids. The CDR3 coding sequence is TGTGCCAGCAGTTTAGCAGGGGGCAAAGCTTTCTTT. Protein sequence: CASSLAGGKAFF.

This clonotype was observed many times. This chain connects TRBV6-1 to TRBJ2-7, with D perhaps matching TRBD2 (6 bases). V lost 4 bases and J 2 bases, leaving 9 bases between the germline ends. This CDR3 is built from 13 residues. Germline loops: CDR1 MNHNS, CDR2 SASEGT. In DNA form, the CDR3 reads TGTGCCAGCAGTGGACGGACTACCTACGAGCAGTACTTC. This encodes CASSGRTTYEQYF.

This chain uses TRBV6-6 with TRBJ1-1; possibly TRBD1 for D (5 bases). There are 15 residues in the CDR3. Trimming stripped 0 bases from V and 1 base from J, with 9 bases between. Germline CDR1 reads MNHNY; CDR2 reads SVGAGI (reference sequence). The CDR3 region has the DNA TGTGCCAGCAGTTACTCGGGGGGAAGGAACACTGAAGCTTTCTTT. It codes for CASSYSGGRNTEAFF.

This clonotype was counted only a few times. This chain uses TRBV7-8 with TRBJ2-1; the D gene is possibly TRBD2 (5 bases). Germline lookup yields CDR1 SGHVS and CDR2 FQNEAQ. This CDR3 spans 15 amino acids. V was clipped by 1 base and J by 2 bases, with 9 bases between them. The DNA of the CDR3 is TGTGCCAGCAGCTTAGTCGGGGTAGCCTACAATGAGCAGTTCTTC. Amino acid sequence: CASSLVGVAYNEQFF.